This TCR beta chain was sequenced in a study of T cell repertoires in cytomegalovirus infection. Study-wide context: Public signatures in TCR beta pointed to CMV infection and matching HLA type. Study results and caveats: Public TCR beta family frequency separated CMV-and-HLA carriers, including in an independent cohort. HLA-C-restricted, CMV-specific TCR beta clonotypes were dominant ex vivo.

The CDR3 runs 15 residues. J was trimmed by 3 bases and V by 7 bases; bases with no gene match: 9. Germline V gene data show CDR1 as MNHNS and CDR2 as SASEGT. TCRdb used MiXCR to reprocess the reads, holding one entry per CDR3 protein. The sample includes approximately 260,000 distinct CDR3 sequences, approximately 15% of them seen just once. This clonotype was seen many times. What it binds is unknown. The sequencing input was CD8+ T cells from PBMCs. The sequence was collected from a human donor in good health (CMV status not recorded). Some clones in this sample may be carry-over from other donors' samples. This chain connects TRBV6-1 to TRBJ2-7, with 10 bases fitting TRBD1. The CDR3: CASKLGGTGDYEQYF. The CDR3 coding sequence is TGTGCCAGCAAACTGGGGGGGACAGGGGACTACGAGCAGTACTTC.